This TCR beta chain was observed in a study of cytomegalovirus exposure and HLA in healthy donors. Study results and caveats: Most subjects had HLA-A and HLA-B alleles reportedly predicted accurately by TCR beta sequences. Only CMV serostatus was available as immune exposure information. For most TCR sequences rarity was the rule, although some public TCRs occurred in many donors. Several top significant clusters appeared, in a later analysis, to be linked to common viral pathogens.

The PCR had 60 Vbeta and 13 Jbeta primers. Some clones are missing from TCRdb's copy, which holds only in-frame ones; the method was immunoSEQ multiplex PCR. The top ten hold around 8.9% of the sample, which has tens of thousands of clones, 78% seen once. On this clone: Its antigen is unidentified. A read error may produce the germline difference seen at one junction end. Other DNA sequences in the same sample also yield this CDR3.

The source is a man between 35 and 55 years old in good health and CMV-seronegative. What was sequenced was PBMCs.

CDR3 coding DNA: TGTGCCAGCAGGAATGATCTGAACAGCTACAATGAGCAGTTCTTC. It yields the protein CASRNDLNSYNEQFF. The chain combines TRBV5-1 with TRBJ2-1; D remains ambiguous. Germline values: CDR1 SGHRS, CDR2 YFSETQ. This CDR3 has 15 residues.